This entry features one T cell receptor beta chain sequence. The data belong to a study of cytomegalovirus exposure and HLA in healthy donors. PCR employed 60 Vbeta and 13 Jbeta primers. Sequenced by immunoSEQ multiplex PCR; TCRdb stores in-frame clones only, minus some. In the table there are under 120,000 clones, 55% to 75% of which are singletons. V lost 1 base and J lost 2, with 9 bases in between. Germline V gene data show CDR1 as SGHTS and CDR2 as YDEGEE. CDR3 length: 14 residues. This receptor was obtained from a man aged 30-40 years in good health and CMV-seropositive. This chain joins TRBV5-8 and TRBJ2-5; tentative D call: TRBD2 (5 bases). The source material was PBMCs. The CDR3 sequence is CASSLMAGQETQYF. The DNA of the CDR3 is TGTGCCAGCAGCTTGATGGCGGGTCAAGAGACCCAGTACTTC.